What follows is one T cell receptor (beta chain) and its context. Antigen specificity is unknown. These data come from a study of shared clonotypes between healthy human individuals. Study-wide points: Naive subsets usually exceeded memory subsets in estimated richness. Generation of non-shared clonotypes was less probable than generation of clonotypes shared by all four donors.

Between the trimmed V and J ends, which lost 0 bases and 2 bases, there was a span of 11 bases. Germline CDR1 GTSNPN, CDR2 SVGIG (reference sequence). The CDR3 is 15 amino acids. CD45RO negativity and positive selection for CCR7 defined naive CD8 cells, a population that excluded terminally differentiated effector memory CD45RA+ cells. Original methodology: Without quality scores, immunoSEQ junctional reads could not be filtered like full-length reads. Sequencing used immunoSEQ multiplex PCR; TCRdb keeps in-frame clones, though not all of them. The V and J calls and clone size were taken over from that table, and D and trimming were inferred from the DNA. In the table there are hundreds of thousands of clones, 92% of which are singletons.

This rearrangement joins TRBV30 to TRBJ2-1, with a tentative D call TRBD2 (6 bases). The TCR sequence derives from a man in his thirties or forties in good health. Sequenced input: naive CD8+ T cells sorted from blood. In DNA form, the CDR3 reads TGTGCCTGGAGTGTAGGGCTAGCGACCTACAATGAGCAGTTCTTC. Translating gives CAWSVGLATYNEQFF.